The source of this TCR beta chain is a study of shared clonotypes between healthy human individuals (TCRdb year 2020). About the full investigation: A few men and two women, aged 18 to 49 years, made up the cohort. Blood TCR repertoires of about 5 healthy adults were deeply sequenced to estimate repertoire size and the extent of clonotype sharing between individuals. Per donor, three plates each were used for CD4 naive and CD4 memory, two for CD8 naive, and one for CD8 memory. Libraries were prepared and TCR repertoires were sequenced by different laboratories using diverse techniques, in order to increase sequencing depth and limit assay-specific biases. Per donor, leukapheresis produced somewhere between about 0.8 and 9 billion PBMCs.

This clone was detected once. It has no known antigen specificity. No per-base quality is available; no much larger clone lies one base away. TCR CDR3 regions were amplified from genomic DNA by multiplex PCR using the deep immunoSEQ assay. For each cell subset, the extracted genomic DNA was distributed evenly across all wells of several immunoSEQ 96-well plates, and each plate served as one replicate. Each replicate PCR for sorted subsets received roughly 0.2 ug genomic DNA, equal to roughly 33,000 T cell genomes. Purified libraries were measured with a Qubit 3.0 fluorometer, size-checked on a Bioanalyzer 2100, and measured again with the KAPA Library Quantification kit. A separate single-read 150-cycle Illumina NextSeq 550 flow cell was used to sequence each immunoSEQ 96-well plate. Regarding the original processing steps: Because only junctional sequences without quality scores were contained in the immunoSEQ output, filtering matching that applied to full-length reads could not be performed. Sequences were annotated with PyIR, a Python wrapper for IgBLAST v1.9, and V/J genes and CDR3 were assigned using IMGT germline references. Reads were filtered out if the reads had weak V/J assignments (E-value above 1e-6), no CDR3, stop codons, out-of-frame junctions, or ambiguous translated residues. A V3J clonotype was defined by an identical inferred V gene, J gene, and CDR3 amino acid sequence. The percentage overlap between two repertoires was calculated by dividing the number of shared unique clonotypes by the size of the smaller repertoire. Repertoire richness was assessed with RTK rarefaction, the Chao1 estimator, and Recon v2.1 estimates of unobserved clonotypes. Generation probabilities were computed with OLGA for all TCRbeta clonotypes obtained by the gDNA method from a few donors. In TCRdb, the immuneACCESS table is reduced to in-frame sequences with V and J assigned. These tables do not hold every clone; where another copy was compared, an unresolved V gene accounts for under half, and the others remain unexplained. V and J calls and clone size are given by that table; D and trimming were obtained from the DNA. In this sample the table shows about 2.3 million clones, approximately 93% of which occur a single time. The ten most abundant clones make up about 0.37% of the sample.

What the authors observed across the whole study: Sampling was restricted to blood, and TCR repertoires in tissues likely differ from the TCR repertoires found in blood. Pairwise subsampling led to the expectation that sequencing depth would affect the degree of clonotype sharing among donors. The small number of donors limited the genetic and exposure-history diversity represented. When several donors were compared, the shared fraction of clonotypes was 5% to 6.5% for naive CD4, approximately 3.3% for naive CD8, about 2.5% for memory CD4, and 0.3% to 0.5% for memory CD8. Incomplete sequencing was indicated by rarefaction of sorted-subset datasets, despite the large sequencing depth. Naive subsets generally had larger estimated clonotype richness than memory subsets did. Clonotypes shared by all four sorted-subset donors showed higher generation probabilities than non-shared clonotypes.

Donors were healthy HIV-negative adults with no recently reported acute infections or vaccinations. All donors were Caucasian adults living in Nashville, Tennessee, USA. CD4+ T cells were enriched through magnetic negative selection, after which naive cells were positively selected on CD45RA and the remaining negative fraction served as the memory subset. After blood collection by leukapheresis, PBMCs were isolated using Ficoll-Histopaque density gradient centrifugation and then cryopreserved in the vapor phase of liquid nitrogen. Analytical flow cytometry was used to check the purity and quantity of each magnetically sorted T cell population. From each sorted fraction, genomic DNA was isolated and quantified by UV absorbance on a Nanodrop 2000c. The specimen was naive CD4+ T cells from PBMCs. Interpreted using the paper, the cell subset or site label stands for: CD45RA+ positively selected. This receptor was identified in a young man in good health. Some clones in this sample may be carry-over from other donors' samples.

The CDR3: CASSFNANTGELFF. The DNA sequence reads TGCGCCAGCAGTTTCAACGCAAACACCGGGGAGCTGTTTTTT. The chain couples TRBV5-1 to TRBJ2-2, with an unclear D gene assignment. CDR1 is given as SGHRS and CDR2 as YFSETQ, both from the germline V gene. V loses 5 bases of germline sequence and J loses 2 bases, and the interval between the two ends is 10 bases. The CDR3 runs 14 amino acids, cysteine and phenylalanine included. CDR3 DNA only is kept here, 42 bases in frame from base 1. Joined to the reference TRBV5-1 and TRBJ2-2 proteins, this CDR3 gives the full variable domain: KAGVTQTPRYLIKTRGQQVTLSCSPISGHRSVSWYQQTPGQGLQFLFEYFSETQRNKGNFPGRFSGRQFSNSRSEMNVSTLELGDSALYLCASSFNANTGELFFGEGSRLTVL.